This T cell receptor beta chain was identified during a study of T cell repertoires in cytomegalovirus infection. CDR1 and CDR2 from the germline V gene are SGHTA and FQGTGA. This CDR3 region has 14 residues. Between the trimmed V and J ends, which lost 9 bases and 2 bases, there was a span of 15 bases. This clonotype has at least ten counts. Its antigen is still unknown. Overall study findings and caveats: Summed frequency of shared TCR beta families picked out CMV carriers who also had the relevant HLA. CMV-specific TCR beta clonotypes restricted by HLA-C dominated the ex vivo response.

Using its own MiXCR run on the reads, TCRdb lists one record per CDR3 protein. The sample includes some 320,000 distinct CDR3 sequences, more than 8% seen only once; the top ten take approximately 4.7%. This sequence originates from a human donor in good health (CMV status not recorded). Some clones in this sample may be carry-over from other donors' samples. The rearrangement uses TRBV7-3 and TRBJ2-3; D perhaps matches TRBD1 (6 bases). Sequenced input: PBMCs. The CDR3 DNA reads TGTGCCAGTTCCAGGGGTGGGCCCACAGATACGCAGTATTTT. Translated: CASSRGGPTDTQYF.